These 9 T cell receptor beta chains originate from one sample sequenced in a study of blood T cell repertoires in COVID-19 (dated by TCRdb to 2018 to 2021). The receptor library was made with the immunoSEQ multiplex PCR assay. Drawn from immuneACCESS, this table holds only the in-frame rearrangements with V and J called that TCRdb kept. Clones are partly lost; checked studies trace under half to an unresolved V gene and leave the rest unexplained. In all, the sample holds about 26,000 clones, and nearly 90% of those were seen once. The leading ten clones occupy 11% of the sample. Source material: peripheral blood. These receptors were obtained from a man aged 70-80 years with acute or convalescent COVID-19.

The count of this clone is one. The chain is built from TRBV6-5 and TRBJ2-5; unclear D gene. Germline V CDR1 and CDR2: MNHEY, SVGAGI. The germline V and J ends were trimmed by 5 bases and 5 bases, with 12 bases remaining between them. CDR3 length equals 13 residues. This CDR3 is CASSLSRSETQYF. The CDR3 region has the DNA TGTGCCAGCAGTCTATCCCGTTCGGAGACCCAGTACTTC.

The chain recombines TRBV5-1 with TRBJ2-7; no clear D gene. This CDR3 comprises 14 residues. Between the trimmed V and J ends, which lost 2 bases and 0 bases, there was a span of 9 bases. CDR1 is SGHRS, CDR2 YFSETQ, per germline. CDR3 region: CASSFLTSSYEQYF. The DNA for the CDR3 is TGCGCCAGCAGCTTCCTGACAAGCTCCTACGAGCAGTACTTC.

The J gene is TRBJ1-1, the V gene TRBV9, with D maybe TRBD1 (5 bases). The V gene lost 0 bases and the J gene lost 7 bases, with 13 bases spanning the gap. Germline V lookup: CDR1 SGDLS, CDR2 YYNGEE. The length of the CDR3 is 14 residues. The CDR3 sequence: CASSVGQGGREAFF. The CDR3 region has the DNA TGTGCCAGCAGCGTAGGGCAGGGTGGTCGTGAAGCTTTCTTT.

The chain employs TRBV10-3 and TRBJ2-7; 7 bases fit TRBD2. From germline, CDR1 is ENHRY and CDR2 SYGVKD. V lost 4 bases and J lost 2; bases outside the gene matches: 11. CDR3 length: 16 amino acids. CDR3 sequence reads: CAISVLGGRSAYEQYF. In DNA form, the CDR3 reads TGTGCCATCAGTGTGTTGGGAGGGAGGAGTGCCTACGAGCAGTACTTC.

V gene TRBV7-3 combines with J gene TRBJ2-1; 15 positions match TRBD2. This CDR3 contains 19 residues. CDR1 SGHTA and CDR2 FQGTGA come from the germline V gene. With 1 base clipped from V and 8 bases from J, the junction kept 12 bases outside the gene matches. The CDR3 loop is CASSLRGPRTSGRAHEQFF. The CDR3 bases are TGTGCCAGCAGCTTAAGGGGGCCCCGGACTAGCGGGAGGGCCCATGAGCAGTTCTTC.

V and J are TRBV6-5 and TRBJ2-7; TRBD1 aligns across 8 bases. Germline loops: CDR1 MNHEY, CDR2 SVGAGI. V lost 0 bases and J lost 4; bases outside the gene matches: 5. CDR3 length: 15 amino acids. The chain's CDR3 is CASSYSPQGAYEQYF. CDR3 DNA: TGTGCCAGCAGTTACTCGCCCCAGGGGGCTTACGAGCAGTACTTC.

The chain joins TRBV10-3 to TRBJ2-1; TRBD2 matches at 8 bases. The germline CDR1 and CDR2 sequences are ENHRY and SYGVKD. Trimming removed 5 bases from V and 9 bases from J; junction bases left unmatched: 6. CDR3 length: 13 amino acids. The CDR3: CAISPGLGGEQFF. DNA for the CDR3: TGTGCCATCAGTCCGGGACTAGGGGGTGAGCAGTTCTTC.

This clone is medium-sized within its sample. CDR3 residues: CASSRTGTRMDTQYF. CDR3 DNA: TGCGCCAGCAGCCGGACGGGTACTAGGATGGATACGCAGTATTTT. The rearrangement uses TRBV4-1 and TRBJ2-3, with D tentatively TRBD2 (5 bases). This CDR3 comprises 15 residues. Trimming left V 4 bases short and J 6 bases short, with 17 bases between. CDR1 and CDR2 from the germline V gene are MGHRA and YSYEKL.

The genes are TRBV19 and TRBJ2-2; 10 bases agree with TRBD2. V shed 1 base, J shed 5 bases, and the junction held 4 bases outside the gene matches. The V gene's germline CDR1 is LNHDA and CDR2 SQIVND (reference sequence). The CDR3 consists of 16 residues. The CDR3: CASSIAGLAWTGELFF. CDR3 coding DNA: TGTGCCAGTAGTATAGCGGGACTAGCGTGGACCGGGGAGCTGTTTTTT.